This T cell receptor beta chain was obtained from a study of vaccination and CD4 T cells after COVID-19. As for the study in general: Median time from COVID diagnosis to post-COVID sampling was 101 days (35 to 161).

This CDR3 spans 13 amino acids. In germline, CDR1 is MDHEN, CDR2 SYDVKM. The germline V and J ends were trimmed by 7 bases and 1 base, with 10 bases remaining between them. The Oncomine TCR Beta short-read assay sequenced DNA from cultured CD4+ T cells. TCRdb passed the PCR reads through MiXCR, listing each CDR3 protein once. The data contain about 5,700 distinct CDR3 sequences, 34% of them singletons. Regarding this clonotype: Its antigen is undetermined.

Treatment indicated: roughly ten-day PBMC culture with coronavirus spike peptide pools or control peptides (ViraFEST assay). Researchers collected the unexposed donor's CD4+ T cells before the COVID-19 pandemic (2011-2018). PBMCs, plated at two million per well, were grown in the presence of around 11 IU/ml IL-2 and 9 to 10 ug/ml peptide pools. The sequence came from a human donor in good health. The sample comprised CD4+ T cells from blood, cultured in vitro. The chain is built from TRBV28 and TRBJ1-1; no reliable D call. In nucleotides, the CDR3 is TGTGCCAGCATTAATGACGGGAACACTGAAGCTTTCTTT. This gives the protein CASINDGNTEAFF.